These 32 T cell receptor beta chains share one sample of origin, sequenced in a study of shared clonotypes between healthy human individuals. Here immunoSEQ multiplex PCR was the method, and the copy in TCRdb shows in-frame clones only, minus some. The sample shows more than 2,000,000 clones, 90% to 95% of them seen only once. Specimen: naive CD4+ T cells sorted from blood. Subset in this sample: CD45RA+ positively selected. Receptors were obtained from a young man in good health.

This sequence joins TRBV19 and TRBJ1-2; 8 bases map to TRBD1. The V gene end was trimmed by 10 bases and the J gene end by 8 bases; junction bases not matched to a gene: 15. The CDR3 has 14 residues. In germline, CDR1 is LNHDA, CDR2 SQIVND (reference sequence). This chain's CDR3 is CATSTGVKLMGYTF. The CDR3 nucleotides read TGTGCCACCTCGACAGGGGTTAAACTTATGGGCTACACCTTC. The full variable domain, with the rest looked up from reference TRBV19 and TRBJ1-2, is DGGITQSPKYLFRKEGQNVTLSCEQNLNHDAMYWYRQDPGQGLRLIYYSQIVNDFQKGDIAEGYSVSREKKESFPLTVTSAQKNPTAFYLCATSTGVKLMGYTFGSGTRLTVV.

The chain employs TRBV6-5 and TRBJ2-1; 10 bases align to TRBD1. There are 15 residues in the CDR3. The V segment lost 4 bases and the J segment 5 bases; nucleotides outside the gene matches: 5. CDR1 and CDR2 from the germline V gene are MNHEY and SVGAGI. The CDR3 here is CASSSLGQGNNEQFF. In DNA form, the CDR3 reads TGTGCCAGCAGTTCTCTGGGACAGGGGAACAATGAGCAGTTCTTC.

This clone was seen a single time. The J gene is TRBJ1-4, the V gene TRBV5-8; no reliable D call. The CDR3 runs to 12 residues. Germline-derived CDR1 and CDR2 are SGHTS and YDEGEE. Trimming stripped 5 bases from V and 8 bases from J, with 10 bases between. DNA for the CDR3: TGTGCCAGCAGGACATCGATGGAAAAACTGTTTTTT. This codes for CASRTSMEKLFF.

The chain combines TRBV2 with TRBJ2-7; 12 nucleotides match TRBD2. There are 16 residues in the CDR3. CDR1 and CDR2 from the germline V gene are SNHLY and FYNNEI. V shed 2 bases and J 5 bases; nucleotides not matched to a gene: 7. The CDR3 DNA follows: TGTGCCAGCAGTGAACTACTAGCGGGAGGTTGGGACGAGCAGTACTTC. Residues: CASSELLAGGWDEQYF.

This clone was seen once. The chain links TRBV7-2 to TRBJ2-5; TRBD2 aligns across 7 bases. CDR3 length: 14 amino acids. V dropped 2 bases and J dropped 3; count of bases not matched to a gene: 3. CDR1 is SGHTA, CDR2 FQGNSA, per germline. The CDR3 nucleotides are TGTGCCAGCAGCTTAAGCGGGATTAAAGAGACCCAGTACTTC. Protein sequence: CASSLSGIKETQYF.

The chain's CDR3 is CASSLLVRANSPLHF. The CDR3 nucleotides read TGTGCCAGCAGTTTATTAGTCCGAGCCAATTCACCCCTCCACTTT. The gene calls are TRBV27 and TRBJ1-6; D call uncertain. Trimming left V 1 base short and J 7 bases short, with 11 bases between. Germline lookup yields CDR1 MNHEY and CDR2 SMNVEV (reference sequence). The CDR3 is 15 amino acids.

The V and J genes are TRBV7-6 and TRBJ1-3; D is undetermined. The CDR3 is 15 residues long. The germline V gene encodes CDR1 SGHVS and CDR2 FNYEAQ. V lost 1 base and J 3 bases, leaving 10 bases between the germline ends. This CDR3 is CASSLGGGDGNTIYF. The CDR3 region has the DNA TGTGCCAGCAGCTTAGGTGGTGGGGATGGAAACACCATATATTTT.

The CDR3 DNA follows: TGTGCCAGCAGTTATCAGCGTGGGACTCCCTACGAGCAGTACTTC. Translation: CASSYQRGTPYEQYF. V and J are TRBV6-5 and TRBJ2-7, with a weak D call TRBD2 (6 bases). Trimming stripped 3 bases from V and 2 bases from J, with 14 bases between. CDR3 length equals 15 residues. The germline gives CDR1 MNHEY, CDR2 SVGAGI.

The chain is built from TRBV18 and TRBJ2-3, with 9 bases aligning to TRBD1. Per germline, CDR1 KGHSH and CDR2 LQKENI. The ends lost 5 bases at V and 0 bases at J; junction bases unmatched: 12. The CDR3 extends over 18 amino acids. The CDR3 nucleotides read TGTGCCAGCTCAAGTCCCGGGACAGGGACTACTAGCACAGATACGCAGTATTTT. This codes for CASSSPGTGTTSTDTQYF.

The chain's CDR3 is CASTRGGVFNYGYTF. CDR3 sequence (DNA): TGTGCCAGTACCCGAGGGGGGGTTTTTAACTATGGCTACACCTTC. The chain combines TRBV19 with TRBJ1-2; a possible D gene is TRBD1 (6 bases). The V gene lost 7 bases and the J gene lost 1 base, with 16 bases spanning the gap. CDR1 is LNHDA and CDR2 is SQIVND in the germline V gene (reference sequence). This CDR3 is 15 amino acids long.

The chain employs TRBV19 and TRBJ2-5; weak D call: TRBD1 (6 bases). The V end lost 4 bases, the J end lost 5 bases, and 26 bases lay between the germline ends. Looked up from germline, CDR1 is LNHDA and CDR2 is SQIVND (reference sequence). The CDR3 contains 18 residues. The chain's CDR3 is CASSTNSPGASPGETQYF. CDR3 coding DNA: TGTGCCAGTAGTACAAATAGTCCAGGGGCCTCACCCGGGGAGACCCAGTACTTC.

This chain joins TRBV28 and TRBJ1-6; TRBD1 aligns across 10 bases. This CDR3 is built from 18 residues. Germline assignment: CDR1 MDHEN and CDR2 SYDVKM. The ends lost 6 bases at V and 9 bases at J; junction bases unmatched: 17. The CDR3 nucleotides read TGTGCCAGCAGCCGCACGACCCGGACAGGGGGATTGAGTTCACCCCTCCACTTT. This sequence encodes CASSRTTRTGGLSSPLHF.

A word on this clone: Other DNA sequences in this specimen translate into the identical CDR3. J is TRBJ2-6 and V is TRBV30; no definite D call. The CDR3 is 11 amino acids. Looked up from germline, CDR1 is GTSNPN and CDR2 is SVGIG (reference sequence). The V end lost 7 bases, the J end lost 4 bases, and 5 bases lay between the germline ends. The CDR3, as DNA: TGTGCCTTTTCGGGGGCCAACGTCCTGACTTTC. This codes for CAFSGANVLTF.

This chain joins TRBV4-1 and TRBJ2-7, with D possibly being TRBD1 (6 bases). Trimming took off 4 bases at V and 1 base at J, with 14 bases between the two ends. Germline lookup yields CDR1 MGHRA and CDR2 YSYEKL. The length of the CDR3 is 15 residues. The CDR3 nucleotides are TGCGCCAGCAGCCCACCAGGGGCGTTATCCTACGAGCAGTACTTC. Its translation is CASSPPGALSYEQYF.

The chain has TRBV6-6 and TRBJ2-2; 9 positions agree with TRBD1. V was clipped by 4 bases and J by 4 bases; unmatched bases: 4. In germline, CDR1 is MNHNY, CDR2 SVGAGI (reference sequence). The CDR3 is made up of 15 amino acids. The CDR3 loop reads CASSFLTGGTGELFF. In nucleotides, the CDR3 is TGTGCCAGCAGTTTCCTGACAGGGGGCACCGGGGAGCTGTTTTTT.

This clone was seen just once. The chain carries TRBV6-5 and TRBJ2-1; D might be TRBD2 (5 bases). The V gene's germline CDR1 is MNHEY and CDR2 SVGAGI. This CDR3 is built from 13 residues. Trimming pared 3 bases from V and 8 bases from J, leaving 11 bases between. The CDR3 sequence: CASSYASGHEQFF. CDR3 DNA sequence: TGTGCCAGCAGTTATGCCAGCGGACATGAGCAGTTCTTC.

V gene TRBV27 combines with J gene TRBJ2-1; TRBD2 matches at 7 bases. The CDR3 contains 16 residues. The V and J ends lost 5 bases and 0 bases, in that order; junction bases with no gene match: 7. Germline-derived CDR1 and CDR2 are MNHEY and SMNVEV (reference sequence). CDR3 in amino acids: CASSQILASSYNEQFF. CDR3 in DNA: TGTGCCAGCAGTCAAATACTAGCGAGCTCCTACAATGAGCAGTTCTTC.

The chain links TRBV7-2 to TRBJ2-7; 8 bases match TRBD1. CDR3 length: 16 residues. Germline V gives CDR1 SGHTA, CDR2 FQGNSA. Trimming at V came to 2 bases and at J to 1 base, leaving 7 bases not matched to a gene. The CDR3 loop is CASSLHPGQGSYEQYF. The CDR3 DNA is TGTGCCAGCAGCTTACATCCCGGACAGGGATCCTACGAGCAGTACTTC. Filled out from reference TRBV7-2 and TRBJ2-7, the complete variable domain reads GAGVSQSPSNKVTEKGKDVELRCDPISGHTALYWYRQSLGQGLEFLIYFQGNSAPDKSGLPSDRFSAERTGGSVSTLTIQRTQQEDSAVYLCASSLHPGQGSYEQYFGPGTRLTVT.

The rearrangement uses TRBV6-1 and TRBJ2-2; D gene ambiguous. Germline V gene data show CDR1 as MNHNS and CDR2 as SASEGT. The V end was cut by 2 bases, the J end by 5 bases, with 9 bases between. The CDR3 runs 14 residues. CDR3 nucleotide sequence: TGTGCCAGCAGTGAACTGAGACTTACCGGGGAGCTGTTTTTT. It codes for CASSELRLTGELFF.

The chain employs TRBV23-1 and TRBJ2-3, with 9 positions matching TRBD1. TRBV23-1 is sorted into the ORF group, with uncertain function. V shed 4 bases, J shed 4 bases, and the junction held 6 bases outside the gene matches. The CDR3 totals 15 residues. Here the CDR3 reads CASSRRDRDADTQYF. CDR3 nucleotides: TGCGCCAGCAGTCGCCGGGACAGGGACGCAGATACGCAGTATTTT.

Details on this clone: The sample has other DNA sequences that encode this CDR3 too. The chain joins TRBV29-1 to TRBJ2-5; D is uncertain. The CDR3 length is 14 residues. CDR1 is SQVTM and CDR2 is ANQGSEA in the germline V gene. The V end lost 3 bases, the J end lost 1 base, and 12 bases lay between the germline ends. The CDR3 spells CSVEDRVFQETQYF. The CDR3 DNA sequence: TGCAGCGTTGAGGATCGAGTGTTCCAAGAGACCCAGTACTTC.

The gene calls are TRBV30 and TRBJ2-3; 10 bases align to TRBD2. CDR1 is GTSNPN, CDR2 SVGIG, per germline (reference sequence). This CDR3 has 15 residues. V shed 0 bases and J 1 base; nucleotides not matched to a gene: 1. The CDR3 DNA sequence: TGTGCCTGGAGTGTGGGGACTAGCGGCACAGATACGCAGTATTTT. It specifies CAWSVGTSGTDTQYF. The full variable domain, in which reference TRBV30 and TRBJ2-3 provide the parts outside the CDR3, is SQTIHQWPATLVQPVGSPLSLECTVEGTSNPNLYWYRQAAGRGLQLLFYSVGIGQISSEVPQNLSASRPQDRQFILSSKKLLLSDSGFYLCAWSVGTSGTDTQYFGPGTRLTVL.

The chain employs TRBV2 and TRBJ1-5; 10 positions match TRBD1. CDR3 length: 14 amino acids. The trim removed 6 bases at V and 5 bases at J, leaving 4 bases unmatched. Germline V CDR1 and CDR2: SNHLY, FYNNEI. CDR3 sequence (DNA): TGTGCCAGCAGCCCTGGACAGGGGGATCAGCCCCAGCATTTT. Translation: CASSPGQGDQPQHF.

V and J are TRBV2 and TRBJ1-5; D possibly corresponds to TRBD1 (6 bases). The germline V gene encodes CDR1 SNHLY and CDR2 FYNNEI. The CDR3 covers 16 residues. The V end lost 5 bases, the J end lost 1 base, and 15 bases lay between the germline ends. DNA for the CDR3: TGTGCCAGCAGTTCACAGGGCTTGGGCAGCAATCAGCCCCAGCATTTT. It is translated as CASSSQGLGSNQPQHF. The full variable domain, completed using reference TRBV2 and TRBJ1-5, is EPEVTQTPSHQVTQMGQEVILRCVPISNHLYFYWYRQILGQKVEFLVSFYNNEISEKSEIFDDQFSVERPDGSNFTLKIRSTKLEDSAMYFCASSSQGLGSNQPQHFGDGTRLSIL.

This clone showed up just a few times. The gene calls are TRBV5-4 and TRBJ1-5; 7 bases line up with TRBD1. CDR3 length: 16 residues. Per germline, CDR1 SGHNT and CDR2 YYREEE (reference sequence). After removal of 0 bases from V and 3 bases from J, the junction contained 6 bases not matched to a gene. CDR3 residues: CASSLGGTAHNQPQHF. CDR3 nucleotides: TGTGCCAGCAGCTTGGGGGGGACAGCTCACAATCAGCCCCAGCATTTT.

Note on this clone: In the same sample, other DNA sequences code for this CDR3. The rearrangement links TRBV18 to TRBJ2-3; 12 bases match TRBD2. The CDR3 is made up of 16 amino acids. The J segment lost 3 bases and the V segment lost 4 bases, leaving 5 bases of the junction unmatched. Germline loops: CDR1 KGHSH, CDR2 LQKENI. For the CDR3, the DNA is TGTGCCAGCTCACTAGCCCTAGCGGGGGGGACAGATACGCAGTATTTT. Amino acids: CASSLALAGGTDTQYF.

The genes are TRBV30 and TRBJ2-7; D is undetermined. V shed 5 bases and J shed 6 bases, with 14 bases lying between them. The CDR3 extends over 12 amino acids. Germline V gene lookup returns CDR1 GTSNPN and CDR2 SVGIG (reference sequence). The CDR3 loop reads CAWGLMGSEQYF. The CDR3 DNA sequence: TGTGCCTGGGGCCTTATGGGCTCCGAGCAGTACTTC.

The chain has TRBV28 and TRBJ1-1; 8 bases are shared with TRBD1. CDR1 is MDHEN and CDR2 is SYDVKM in the germline V gene. The CDR3 totals 16 residues. The V gene end was trimmed by 2 bases and the J gene end by 0 bases; junction bases not matched to a gene: 5. CDR3 bases: TGTGCCAGCAGTTTACCCACAGGGGGAGTGAACACTGAAGCTTTCTTT. Its translation is CASSLPTGGVNTEAFF.

The chain uses TRBV27 and TRBJ2-1; TRBD2 matches at 9 bases. Germline-derived CDR1 and CDR2 are MNHEY and SMNVEV (reference sequence). This CDR3 has 16 amino acids. The V segment lost 5 bases and the J segment 7 bases; nucleotides outside the gene matches: 12. The CDR3 loop is CASSKSSSGSGNEQFF. CDR3 nucleotides: TGTGCCAGCAGTAAAAGCAGTAGCGGGAGTGGGAATGAGCAGTTCTTC.

V and J are TRBV27 and TRBJ2-7; 8 nucleotides line up with TRBD1. The CDR3 extends over 13 amino acids. Germline CDR1 reads MNHEY; CDR2 reads SMNVEV (reference sequence). J was trimmed by 2 bases and V by 6 bases; bases with no gene match: 3. The CDR3 DNA is TGTGCCAGCAGCCGACAGGGGCCCTACGAGCAGTACTTC. Its translation: CASSRQGPYEQYF.

The rearrangement uses TRBV30 and TRBJ2-1; 15 bases line up with TRBD2. Germline V lookup: CDR1 GTSNPN, CDR2 SVGIG (reference sequence). V was clipped by 3 bases and J by 9 bases; unmatched bases: 0. This CDR3 comprises 13 residues. In nucleotides, the CDR3 is TGTGCCTGGAGGGGACTAGCGGGAGGTGAGCAGTTCTTC. Translation: CAWRGLAGGEQFF.

V usage is TRBV18 and J usage is TRBJ2-3; 10 nucleotides align to TRBD2. CDR1 and CDR2 (germline): KGHSH, LQKENI. V was pared by 2 bases and J by 5 bases, with 7 bases of the junction left unmatched. The CDR3 runs to 16 residues. The CDR3 loop is CASSPFLAGDRDTQYF. Here the CDR3 DNA reads TGTGCCAGCTCACCATTCCTAGCGGGAGACAGAGATACGCAGTATTTT.